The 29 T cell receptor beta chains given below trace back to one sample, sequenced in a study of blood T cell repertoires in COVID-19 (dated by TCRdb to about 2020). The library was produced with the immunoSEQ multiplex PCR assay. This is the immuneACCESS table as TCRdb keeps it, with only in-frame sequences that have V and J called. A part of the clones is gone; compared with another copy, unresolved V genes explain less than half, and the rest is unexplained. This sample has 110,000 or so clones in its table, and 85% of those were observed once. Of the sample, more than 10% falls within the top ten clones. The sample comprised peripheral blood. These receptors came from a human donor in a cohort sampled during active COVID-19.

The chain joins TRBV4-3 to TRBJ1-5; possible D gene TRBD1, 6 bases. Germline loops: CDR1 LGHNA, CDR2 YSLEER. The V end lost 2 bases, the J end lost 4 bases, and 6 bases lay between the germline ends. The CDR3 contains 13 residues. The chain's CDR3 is CASSQTGNQPQHF. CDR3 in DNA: TGCGCCAGCAGCCAAACAGGGAATCAGCCCCAGCATTTT.

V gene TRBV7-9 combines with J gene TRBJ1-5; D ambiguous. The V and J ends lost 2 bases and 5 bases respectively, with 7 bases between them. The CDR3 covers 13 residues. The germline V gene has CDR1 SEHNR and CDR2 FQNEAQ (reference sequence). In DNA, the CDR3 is TGTGCCAGCAGCTTATGGGCCGATCAGCCCCAGCATTTT. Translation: CASSLWADQPQHF.

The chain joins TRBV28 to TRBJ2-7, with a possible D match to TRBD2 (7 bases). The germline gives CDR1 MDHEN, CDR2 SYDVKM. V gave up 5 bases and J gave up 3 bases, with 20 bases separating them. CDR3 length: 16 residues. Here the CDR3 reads CASSLSGGGLLYEQYF. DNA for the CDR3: TGTGCCAGCAGTCTGTCGGGGGGCGGCTTACTCTACGAGCAGTACTTC.

The chain's CDR3 is CASSRVDRGWQPQHF. The CDR3 DNA is TGTGCCAGCAGCCGCGTAGACAGGGGTTGGCAGCCCCAGCATTTT. The chain joins TRBV6-2 or TRBV6-3 to TRBJ1-5; 8 positions agree with TRBD1. J lost 7 bases, V lost 6 bases, and 11 bases had no gene match. The CDR3 contains 15 residues. CDR1 is MNHEY and CDR2 is SVGEGT in the germline V gene.

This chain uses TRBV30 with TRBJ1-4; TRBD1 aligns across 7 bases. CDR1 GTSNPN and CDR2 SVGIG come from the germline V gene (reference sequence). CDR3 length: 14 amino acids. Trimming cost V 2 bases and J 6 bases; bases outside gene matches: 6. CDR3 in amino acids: CAWSKGAEDEKLFF. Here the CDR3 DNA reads TGTGCCTGGAGTAAGGGGGCAGAAGATGAAAAACTGTTTTTT.

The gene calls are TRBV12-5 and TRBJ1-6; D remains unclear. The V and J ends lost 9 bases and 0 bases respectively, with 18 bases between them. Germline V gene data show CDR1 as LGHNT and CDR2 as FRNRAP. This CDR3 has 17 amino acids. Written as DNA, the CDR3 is TGTGCTAGGTCCCCCCCGATTCCCAGCTCCTATAATTCACCCCTCCACTTT. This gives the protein CARSPPIPSSYNSPLHF.

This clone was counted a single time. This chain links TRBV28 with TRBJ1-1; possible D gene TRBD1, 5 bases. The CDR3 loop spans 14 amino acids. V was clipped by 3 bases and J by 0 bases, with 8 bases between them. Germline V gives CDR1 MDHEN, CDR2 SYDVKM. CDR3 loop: CASSLVQVNTEAFF. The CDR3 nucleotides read TGTGCCAGCAGTTTGGTACAGGTGAACACTGAAGCTTTCTTT.

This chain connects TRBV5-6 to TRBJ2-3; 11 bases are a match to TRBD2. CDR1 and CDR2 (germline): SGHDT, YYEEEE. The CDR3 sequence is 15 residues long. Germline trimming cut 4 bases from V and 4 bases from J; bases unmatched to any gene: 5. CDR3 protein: CASSRRLAGPDTQYF. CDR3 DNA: TGTGCCAGCAGCCGCCGACTAGCGGGGCCAGATACGCAGTATTTT. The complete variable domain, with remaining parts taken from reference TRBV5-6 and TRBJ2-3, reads DAGVTQSPTHLIKTRGQQVTLRCSPKSGHDTVSWYQQALGQGPQFIFQYYEEEERQRGNFPDRFSGHQFPNYSSELNVNALLLGDSALYLCASSRRLAGPDTQYFGPGTRLTVL.

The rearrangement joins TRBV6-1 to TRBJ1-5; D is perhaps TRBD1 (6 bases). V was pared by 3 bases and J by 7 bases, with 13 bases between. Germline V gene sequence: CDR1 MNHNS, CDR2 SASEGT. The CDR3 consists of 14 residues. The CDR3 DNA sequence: TGTGCCAGCAGTGAGAGGGGGTCGGGCCAGCCCCAGCATTTT. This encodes CASSERGSGQPQHF.

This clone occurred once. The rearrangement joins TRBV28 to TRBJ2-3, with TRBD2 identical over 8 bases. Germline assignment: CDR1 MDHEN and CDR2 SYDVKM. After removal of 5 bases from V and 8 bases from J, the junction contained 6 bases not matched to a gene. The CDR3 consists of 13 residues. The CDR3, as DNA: TGTGCCAGCAGTACACGGCGGGGGGCTACGCAGTATTTT. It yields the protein CASSTRRGATQYF.

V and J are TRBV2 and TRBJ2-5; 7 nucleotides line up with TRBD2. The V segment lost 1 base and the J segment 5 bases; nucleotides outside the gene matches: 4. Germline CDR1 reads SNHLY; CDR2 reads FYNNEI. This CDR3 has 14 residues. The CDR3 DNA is TGTGCCAGCAGTGAAGGGCTAGCGGTGGAGACCCAGTACTTC. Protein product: CASSEGLAVETQYF.

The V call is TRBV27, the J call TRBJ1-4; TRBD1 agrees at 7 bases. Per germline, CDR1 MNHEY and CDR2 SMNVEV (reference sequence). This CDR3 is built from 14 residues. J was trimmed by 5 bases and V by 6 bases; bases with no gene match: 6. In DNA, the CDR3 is TGTGCCAGCAGCAAGGACAGGCCGAATGAAAAACTGTTTTTT. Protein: CASSKDRPNEKLFF.

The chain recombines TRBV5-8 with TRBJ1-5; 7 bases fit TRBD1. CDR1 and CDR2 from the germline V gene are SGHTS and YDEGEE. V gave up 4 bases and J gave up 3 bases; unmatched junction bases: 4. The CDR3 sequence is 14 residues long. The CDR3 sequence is CASSKGQINQPQHF. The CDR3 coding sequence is TGTGCCAGCAGCAAGGGACAGATCAATCAGCCCCAGCATTTT.

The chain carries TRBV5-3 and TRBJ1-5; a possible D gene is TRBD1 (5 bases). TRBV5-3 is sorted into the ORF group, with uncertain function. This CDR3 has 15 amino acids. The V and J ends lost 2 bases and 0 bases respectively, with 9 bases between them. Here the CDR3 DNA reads TGTGCCAGAAGCTTTAGACAGATTAGCAATCAGCCCCAGCATTTT. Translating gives CARSFRQISNQPQHF.

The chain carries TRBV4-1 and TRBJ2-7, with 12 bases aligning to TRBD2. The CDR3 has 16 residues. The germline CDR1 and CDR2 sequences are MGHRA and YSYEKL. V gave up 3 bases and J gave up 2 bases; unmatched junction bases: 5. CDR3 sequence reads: CASSQGRLAGAYEQYF. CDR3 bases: TGCGCCAGCAGCCAGGGCCGACTAGCGGGAGCCTACGAGCAGTACTTC.

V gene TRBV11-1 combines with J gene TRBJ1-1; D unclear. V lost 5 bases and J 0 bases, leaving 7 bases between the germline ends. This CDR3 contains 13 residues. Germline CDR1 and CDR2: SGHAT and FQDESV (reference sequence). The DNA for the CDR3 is TGTGCCAGCAGCCCCCGTGTGAACACTGAAGCTTTCTTT. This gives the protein CASSPRVNTEAFF.

CDR3 sequence (DNA): TGTGCCAGCAGCCGGGACAGGGAGGGAGTCTATGGCTACACCTTC. Its translation is CASSRDREGVYGYTF. The chain has TRBV5-4 and TRBJ1-2, with 9 bases matching TRBD1. Germline values: CDR1 SGHNT, CDR2 YYREEE (reference sequence). This CDR3 comprises 15 residues. V gave up 4 bases and J gave up 4 bases; unmatched junction bases: 8.

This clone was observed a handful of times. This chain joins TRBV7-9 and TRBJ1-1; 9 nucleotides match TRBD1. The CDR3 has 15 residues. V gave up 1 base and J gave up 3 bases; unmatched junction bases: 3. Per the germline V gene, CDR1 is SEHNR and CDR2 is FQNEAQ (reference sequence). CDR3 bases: TGTGCCAGCAGCTTAGGGGACAGGGTTGACACTGAAGCTTTCTTT. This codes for CASSLGDRVDTEAFF.

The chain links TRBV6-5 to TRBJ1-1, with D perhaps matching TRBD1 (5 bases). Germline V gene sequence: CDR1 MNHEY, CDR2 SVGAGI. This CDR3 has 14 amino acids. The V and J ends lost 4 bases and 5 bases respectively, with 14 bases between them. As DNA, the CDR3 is TGTGCCAGCAGTTCCCCAAGGGGTAGAACTGAAGCTTTCTTT. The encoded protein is CASSSPRGRTEAFF.

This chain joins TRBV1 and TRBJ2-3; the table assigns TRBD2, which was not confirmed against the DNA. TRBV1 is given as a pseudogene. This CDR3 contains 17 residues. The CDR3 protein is CTSSQVPCGASTDTQYF. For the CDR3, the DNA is TGCACCAGCAGCCAAGTACCATGCGGGGCTAGCACAGATACGCAGTATTTT.

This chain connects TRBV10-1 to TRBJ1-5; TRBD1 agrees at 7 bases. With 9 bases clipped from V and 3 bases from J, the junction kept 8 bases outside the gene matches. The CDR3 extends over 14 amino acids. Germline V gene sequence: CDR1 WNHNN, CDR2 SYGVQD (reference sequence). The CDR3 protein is CARPEGTANQPQHF. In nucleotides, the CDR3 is TGCGCCAGACCCGAGGGGACAGCCAATCAGCCCCAGCATTTT.

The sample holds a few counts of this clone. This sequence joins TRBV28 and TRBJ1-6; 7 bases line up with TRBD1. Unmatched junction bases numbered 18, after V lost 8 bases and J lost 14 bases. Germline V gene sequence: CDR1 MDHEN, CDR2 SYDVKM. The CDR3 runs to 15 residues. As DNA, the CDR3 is TGTGCCAGCCTTGCTTACGACAGGGAAAGTGCGTCCCTCCACTTT. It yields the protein CASLAYDRESASLHF.

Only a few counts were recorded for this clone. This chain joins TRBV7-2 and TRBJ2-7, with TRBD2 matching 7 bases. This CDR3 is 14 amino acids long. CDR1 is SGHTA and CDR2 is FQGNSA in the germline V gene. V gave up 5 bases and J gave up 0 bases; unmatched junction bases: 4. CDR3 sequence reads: CASSPLASSYEQYF. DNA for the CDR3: TGTGCCAGCAGCCCACTAGCGAGCTCCTACGAGCAGTACTTC.

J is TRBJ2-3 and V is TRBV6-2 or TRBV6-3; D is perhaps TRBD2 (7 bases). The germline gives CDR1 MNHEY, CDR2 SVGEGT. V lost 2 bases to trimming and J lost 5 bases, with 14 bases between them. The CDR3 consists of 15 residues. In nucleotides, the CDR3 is TGTGCCAGCAGTTACCTTGGGGGGGCTAGAGATACGCAGTATTTT. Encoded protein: CASSYLGGARDTQYF.

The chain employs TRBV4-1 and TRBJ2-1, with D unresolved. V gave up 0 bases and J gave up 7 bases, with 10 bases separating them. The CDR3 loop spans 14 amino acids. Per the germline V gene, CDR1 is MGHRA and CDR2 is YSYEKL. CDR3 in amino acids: CASSQDSYWNEQFF. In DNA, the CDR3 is TGCGCCAGCAGCCAAGATAGCTATTGGAATGAGCAGTTCTTC.

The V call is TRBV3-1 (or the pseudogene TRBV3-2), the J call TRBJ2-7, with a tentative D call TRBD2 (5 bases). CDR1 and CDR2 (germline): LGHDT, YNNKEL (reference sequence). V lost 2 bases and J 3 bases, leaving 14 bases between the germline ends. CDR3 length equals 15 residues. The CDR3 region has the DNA TGTGCCAGCAGCCAAAGCCAGGAGGTTGTCTACGAGCAGTACTTC. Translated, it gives CASSQSQEVVYEQYF.

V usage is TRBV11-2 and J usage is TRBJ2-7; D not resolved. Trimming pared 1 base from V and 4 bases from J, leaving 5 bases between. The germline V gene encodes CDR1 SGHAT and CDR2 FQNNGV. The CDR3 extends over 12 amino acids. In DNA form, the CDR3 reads TGTGCCAGCAGCTTAGCGGTTTACGAGCAGTACTTC. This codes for CASSLAVYEQYF.

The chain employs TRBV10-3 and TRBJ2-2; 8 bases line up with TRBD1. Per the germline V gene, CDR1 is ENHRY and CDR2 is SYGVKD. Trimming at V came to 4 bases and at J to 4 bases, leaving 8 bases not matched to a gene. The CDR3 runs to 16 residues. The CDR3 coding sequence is TGTGCCATCAGTGCTCAGGGGGCGCAGGGCACCGGGGAGCTGTTTTTT. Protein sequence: CAISAQGAQGTGELFF.

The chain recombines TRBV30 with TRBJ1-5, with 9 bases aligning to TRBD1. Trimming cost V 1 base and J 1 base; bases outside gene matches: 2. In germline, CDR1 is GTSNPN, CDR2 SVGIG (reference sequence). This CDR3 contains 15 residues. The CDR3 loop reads CAWSAGTGSNQPQHF. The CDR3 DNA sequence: TGTGCCTGGAGTGCCGGGACAGGGAGCAATCAGCCCCAGCATTTT.